This entry lists 25 T cell receptor beta chains sequenced from one sample in a study of cytomegalovirus exposure and HLA in healthy donors. The study ran its PCR with 60 Vbeta and 13 Jbeta primers. The data were produced by immunoSEQ multiplex PCR, yet TCRdb's version contains in-frame clones alone and is incomplete. The data show about 190,000 clones, roughly 80% seen once. The sample taken for sequencing was PBMCs. The receptors were gathered from a woman aged 18-29 years in good health and CMV-seronegative.

This clone was counted only a few times. The chain has TRBV30 and TRBJ1-1, with a weak D call TRBD1 (6 bases). Trimming shortened V by 0 bases and J by 4 bases, and 15 bases separated the two germline ends. The CDR3 spans 15 residues. Germline-derived CDR1 and CDR2 are GTSNPN and SVGIG (reference sequence). The CDR3 region is CAWSVPRGAATEAFF. The CDR3 DNA sequence: TGTGCCTGGAGTGTACCCAGGGGAGCAGCCACTGAAGCTTTCTTT.

V and J are TRBV6-5 and TRBJ1-2; D gene unclear. CDR1 MNHEY and CDR2 SVGAGI come from the germline V gene. CDR3 length: 15 amino acids. Trimming took off 0 bases at V and 5 bases at J, with 13 bases between the two ends. The DNA for the CDR3 is TGTGCCAGCAGTTACTCGCGAGGGCGAATTTATGGCTACACCTTC. It specifies CASSYSRGRIYGYTF.

The chain is built from TRBV6-5 and TRBJ2-7, with D hard to call. Germline loops: CDR1 MNHEY, CDR2 SVGAGI. This CDR3 comprises 15 residues. V gave up 1 base and J gave up 0 bases, with 10 bases separating them. CDR3 sequence reads: CASSYWRQSSYEQYF. CDR3 DNA sequence: TGTGCCAGCAGTTACTGGCGGCAGAGCTCCTACGAGCAGTACTTC.

The chain is built from TRBV27 and TRBJ2-2; tentative D call: TRBD1 (5 bases). CDR3 length equals 18 residues. Trimming cost V 2 bases and J 3 bases, with 19 bases left between them. From germline, CDR1 is MNHEY and CDR2 SMNVEV (reference sequence). The chain's CDR3 is CASSLASRGWGDTGELFF. In DNA form, the CDR3 reads TGTGCCAGCAGTTTAGCTTCCCGCGGATGGGGCGACACCGGGGAGCTGTTTTTT.

This clone was recorded a few times. The chain couples TRBV7-2 to TRBJ2-7; no firm D call. The ends were cut back, 4 bases at V and 5 bases at J, with 9 bases in the middle. Per the germline V gene, CDR1 is SGHTA and CDR2 is FQGNSA. The CDR3 is made up of 12 amino acids. CDR3 in amino acids: CASSSLHNEQYF. CDR3 nucleotide sequence: TGTGCCAGCAGCTCACTCCATAACGAGCAGTACTTC.

The gene calls are TRBV6-4 and TRBJ2-3; D is perhaps TRBD2 (5 bases). Per the germline V gene, CDR1 is MRHNA and CDR2 is SNTAGT. Trimming shortened V by 2 bases and J by 6 bases, and 12 bases separated the two germline ends. The CDR3 has 14 amino acids. Written as DNA, the CDR3 is TGTGCCAGCAGTGACCGTCCACTAGGGGATACGCAGTATTTT. Translation: CASSDRPLGDTQYF.

This CDR3 reads CASGTGPNNSPLHF. The CDR3, as DNA: TGTGCCAGCGGGACAGGGCCGAATAATTCACCCCTCCACTTT. The rearrangement joins TRBV2 to TRBJ1-6, with 9 bases fitting TRBD1. CDR1 SNHLY and CDR2 FYNNEI come from the germline V gene. The ends lost 8 bases at V and 5 bases at J; junction bases unmatched: 4. This CDR3 is 14 amino acids long.

This chain joins TRBV5-1 and TRBJ2-7, with unresolved D. Per germline, CDR1 SGHRS and CDR2 YFSETQ. Trimming stripped 4 bases from V and 1 base from J, with 9 bases between. The CDR3 spans 13 residues. CDR3 protein: CASSRSGSYEQYF. The CDR3, as DNA: TGCGCCAGCAGCCGCTCCGGGTCCTACGAGCAGTACTTC.

The rearrangement joins TRBV5-1 to TRBJ1-2; D gene unclear. The CDR3 contains 14 residues. Looked up from germline, CDR1 is SGHRS and CDR2 is YFSETQ. V was cut by 2 bases and J by 2 bases, with 10 bases left in between. The CDR3 here is CASSLSTENYGYTF. CDR3 bases: TGCGCCAGCAGCTTATCCACAGAGAACTATGGCTACACCTTC.

This clone was seen a few times. The rearrangement joins TRBV6-5 to TRBJ2-7; 8 bases line up with TRBD2. The germline gives CDR1 MNHEY, CDR2 SVGAGI. V was clipped by 6 bases and J by 9 bases; unmatched bases: 16. The CDR3 extends over 15 amino acids. For the CDR3, the DNA is TGTGCCAGCAGCCCAGACCAGGGACTAGTTTTGGGGCAGTACTTC. Translating it yields CASSPDQGLVLGQYF.

As concerns this clone: At the DNA level, this CDR3 is encoded by other sequences in the same sample as well. The chain has TRBV27 and TRBJ1-1; TRBD1 is a possible D gene (6 bases). CDR3 size: 13 residues. Deletions cut 5 bases from V and 4 bases from J, with 11 bases between. Germline assignment: CDR1 MNHEY and CDR2 SMNVEV (reference sequence). CDR3 bases: TGTGCCAGCAGTCTCAGGGGTAGCACTGAAGCTTTCTTT. Its protein is CASSLRGSTEAFF.

This sequence joins TRBV5-4 and TRBJ2-7, with 7 bases matching TRBD1. The V gene end was trimmed by 4 bases and the J gene end by 0 bases; junction bases not matched to a gene: 10. Germline assignment: CDR1 SGHNT and CDR2 YYREEE (reference sequence). The CDR3 extends over 16 amino acids. The CDR3 reads CASSDGQERNSYEQYF. As DNA, the CDR3 is TGTGCCAGCAGCGATGGACAGGAGAGGAACTCCTACGAGCAGTACTTC.

The CDR3 DNA is TGCGCCAGCGGCGGGATGGGCTATGGCTACACCTTC. It codes for CASGGMGYGYTF. The chain employs TRBV5-1 and TRBJ1-2; D not resolved. Germline assignment: CDR1 SGHRS and CDR2 YFSETQ. V lost 7 bases and J lost 4, with 11 bases in between. The CDR3 sequence is 12 residues long. The entire variable domain, with the rest obtained from reference TRBV5-1 and TRBJ1-2, is as follows: KAGVTQTPRYLIKTRGQQVTLSCSPISGHRSVSWYQQTPGQGLQFLFEYFSETQRNKGNFPGRFSGRQFSNSRSEMNVSTLELGDSALYLCASGGMGYGYTFGSGTRLTVV.

The DNA for the CDR3 is TGCGCCAGCAGCCATATTAGGGGAATTGGGGACACCATATATTTT. It codes for CASSHIRGIGDTIYF. The chain couples TRBV4-1 to TRBJ1-3; a weak D match, TRBD1 (5 bases). This CDR3 is built from 15 residues. The V gene's germline CDR1 is MGHRA and CDR2 YSYEKL. V was cut by 3 bases and J by 8 bases, with 17 bases left in between.

This clone was counted once. V is TRBV6-1 and J is TRBJ1-4, with D possibly TRBD1 on 5 matching bases. Germline V CDR1 and CDR2: MNHNS, SASEGT. The CDR3 contains 15 residues. V lost 6 bases and J 8 bases, leaving 19 bases between the germline ends. The CDR3 DNA reads as TGTGCCAGCAGGGGGCCGGGGGTGGCAGCAGAAAAACTGTTTTTT. Protein sequence: CASRGPGVAAEKLFF.

This clone was counted between two and nine times. The chain joins TRBV28 to TRBJ1-6; TRBD1 aligns across 12 bases. Germline CDR1 is MDHEN and CDR2 is SYDVKM. This CDR3 is built from 15 residues. V dropped 5 bases and J dropped 7; count of bases not matched to a gene: 3. CDR3 nucleotide sequence: TGTGCCAGCAGTCGGGACAGGGGGCGAAATTCACCCCTCCACTTT. Translated: CASSRDRGRNSPLHF.

This chain joins TRBV5-4 and TRBJ1-1; TRBD1 matches 7 bases. The germline V gene encodes CDR1 SGHNT and CDR2 YYREEE (reference sequence). The trim removed 0 bases at V and 6 bases at J, leaving 5 bases unmatched. This CDR3 has 14 residues. The CDR3 DNA sequence: TGTGCCAGCAGCTTGGTTCAGGGGGAGGCTGAAGCTTTCTTT. It specifies CASSLVQGEAEAFF.

V usage is TRBV30 and J usage is TRBJ1-1; D gene unclear. The CDR3 runs to 13 residues. V dropped 0 bases and J dropped 0 bases, with 5 bases sitting between them. Germline V lookup: CDR1 GTSNPN, CDR2 SVGIG (reference sequence). CDR3: CAWSVTVNTEAFF. The CDR3 coding sequence is TGTGCCTGGAGTGTAACAGTGAACACTGAAGCTTTCTTT.

The gene calls are TRBV28 and TRBJ1-2, with 9 bases that match TRBD1. This CDR3 spans 16 amino acids. Germline V gene lookup returns CDR1 MDHEN and CDR2 SYDVKM. The junction had 10 bases not matched to a gene; V was cut back by 5 bases and J by 3 bases. The CDR3 spells CASSPWGQGIYYGYTF. CDR3 bases: TGTGCCAGCAGTCCCTGGGGACAGGGAATATACTATGGCTACACCTTC.

The chain uses TRBV6-4 and TRBJ2-1; D is perhaps TRBD2 (5 bases). The CDR3 length is 15 residues. Germline values: CDR1 MRHNA, CDR2 SNTAGT. Trimming removed 5 bases at V and 8 bases at J, with 19 bases between. The CDR3 region is CASSPATLGRYEQFF. CDR3 DNA: TGTGCCAGCAGTCCCGCGACTTTGGGGAGATATGAGCAGTTCTTC.

The chain carries TRBV6-1 and TRBJ1-2, with D possibly TRBD1 on 5 matching bases. The length of the CDR3 is 15 residues. V was trimmed by 6 bases and J by 0 bases, leaving 14 bases between them. Germline CDR1 MNHNS, CDR2 SASEGT. Here the CDR3 reads CASRAGQDPNYGYTF. Written as DNA, the CDR3 is TGTGCCAGCAGAGCGGGGCAGGATCCTAACTATGGCTACACCTTC.

J is TRBJ2-5 and V is TRBV7-8; tentatively, D is TRBD1 (6 bases). The tail of the sequence fits TRBJ2-7 better, so the J call may be wrong. In germline, CDR1 is SGHVS, CDR2 FQNEAQ. The length of the CDR3 is 13 residues. DNA of the CDR3: TGTGCCAGCAGCCCGCGGACAGCCTACGAGCAGTACTTC. Its translation is CASSPRTAYEQYF.

This clone was recorded a few times. The CDR3 loop reads CATSRRWGSGILEQYF. Here the CDR3 DNA reads TGTGCCACCAGCAGACGCTGGGGCAGCGGGATACTCGAGCAGTACTTC. This rearrangement joins TRBV15 to TRBJ2-7, with 7 bases aligning to TRBD2. With 2 bases clipped from V and 6 bases from J, the junction kept 13 bases outside the gene matches. The length of the CDR3 is 16 residues. Germline V gene sequence: CDR1 LNHNV, CDR2 YYDKDF (reference sequence).

The genes are TRBV19 and TRBJ1-2; 7 nucleotides line up with TRBD1. In germline, CDR1 is LNHDA, CDR2 SQIVND (reference sequence). The ends lost 4 bases at V and 8 bases at J; junction bases unmatched: 4. The CDR3 length is 12 residues. The chain's CDR3 is CASSTGQPGYTF. The CDR3 DNA reads TGTGCCAGTAGTACGGGACAGCCCGGCTACACCTTC.

The chain joins TRBV7-3 to TRBJ2-2; 10 bases fit TRBD1. Per germline, CDR1 SGHTA and CDR2 FQGTGA. V was pared by 3 bases and J by 3 bases, with 4 bases of the junction left unmatched. The CDR3 has 16 amino acids. CDR3: CASSFSGTGDTGELFF. The CDR3 DNA reads as TGTGCCAGCAGCTTCTCCGGGACAGGGGACACCGGGGAGCTGTTTTTT.